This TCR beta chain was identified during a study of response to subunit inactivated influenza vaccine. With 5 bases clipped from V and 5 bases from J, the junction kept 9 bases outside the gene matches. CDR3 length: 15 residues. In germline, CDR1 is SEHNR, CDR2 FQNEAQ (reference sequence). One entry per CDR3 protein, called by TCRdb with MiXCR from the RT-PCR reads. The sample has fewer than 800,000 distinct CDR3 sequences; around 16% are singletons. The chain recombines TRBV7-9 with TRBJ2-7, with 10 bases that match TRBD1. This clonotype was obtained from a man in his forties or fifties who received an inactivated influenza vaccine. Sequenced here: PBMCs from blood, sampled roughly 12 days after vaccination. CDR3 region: CASSVAGTGVNEQYF. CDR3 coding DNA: TGTGCCAGCAGCGTGGCCGGGACAGGGGTCAACGAGCAGTACTTC.